The 17 T cell receptor beta chains below were found in one sample sequenced in a study of cytomegalovirus exposure and HLA in healthy donors. PCR used 60 Vbeta primers and 13 Jbeta primers. The assay was immunoSEQ multiplex PCR, and TCRdb's table has in-frame clones only and misses some. The sample lists 100,000 to 150,000 clones, about 84% occurring once. The sequenced sample consisted of PBMCs. The receptors shown here come from a man aged 40-55 years in good health and CMV-seronegative.

This rearrangement joins TRBV9 to TRBJ2-5; D call uncertain. Germline assignment: CDR1 SGDLS and CDR2 YYNGEE. This CDR3 comprises 12 residues. V lost 4 bases to trimming and J lost 2 bases, with 6 bases between them. The CDR3: CASSPEQETQYF. The DNA of the CDR3 is TGTGCCAGCAGCCCAGAACAAGAGACCCAGTACTTC.

The chain uses TRBV7-3 and TRBJ2-5; tentatively, D is TRBD1 (7 bases). Trimming removed 5 bases from V and 6 bases from J, with 13 bases in between. This CDR3 has 13 residues. Germline V gene data show CDR1 as SGHTA and CDR2 as FQGTGA. CDR3 sequence: CASSPGGGQTQYF. The DNA of the CDR3 is TGTGCCAGCAGCCCCGGAGGGGGCCAGACCCAGTACTTC.

In the case of this clone: The junction differs from germline at one of its ends, possibly a read error. This sequence joins TRBV5-4 and TRBJ2-4; D uncertain. The CDR3 is made up of 12 amino acids. CDR1 is SGHNT, CDR2 YYREEE, per germline (reference sequence). Here the CDR3 DNA reads TGTGCCAGCAGCTCAGGTGCAAACAGTCAGTACTTC. Translation gives CASSSGANSQYF. Full variable domain (rest looked up from reference TRBV5-4 and TRBJ2-4): ETGVTQSPTHLIKTRGQQVTLRCSSQSGHNTVSWYQQALGQGPQFIFQYYREEENGRGNFPPRFSGLQFPNYSSELNVNALELDDSALYLCASSSGANSQYFGAGTRLSVL.

The V gene is TRBV14, the J gene TRBJ2-5, with D unresolved. With 0 bases removed from V and 7 bases from J, the gap between germline ends came to 12 bases. CDR3 length: 14 residues. Germline V CDR1 and CDR2: SGHDN, FVKESK. The CDR3: CASSQDPLRATQYF. The DNA for the CDR3 is TGTGCCAGCAGCCAAGATCCGTTGCGAGCGACCCAGTACTTC.

This clone was detected only a few times. The chain links TRBV9 to TRBJ2-4; D is undetermined. This CDR3 has 15 amino acids. CDR1 and CDR2 from the germline V gene are SGDLS and YYNGEE. V was clipped by 2 bases and J by 1 base, with 10 bases between them. In DNA, the CDR3 is TGTGCCAGCAGCGTTGCAGGCTCGGCCAAAAACATTCAGTACTTC. This encodes CASSVAGSAKNIQYF.

This clone showed up just a few times. This rearrangement joins TRBV5-1 to TRBJ1-2, with D tentatively TRBD1 (6 bases). Germline V gene lookup returns CDR1 SGHRS and CDR2 YFSETQ. The CDR3 extends over 14 amino acids. Trimming stripped 4 bases from V and 7 bases from J, with 17 bases between. The CDR3 nucleotides are TGCGCCAGCAGCCTCATCGGGACAAATAGTGGCTACACCTTC. As protein: CASSLIGTNSGYTF. Drawing the rest from reference TRBV5-1 and TRBJ1-2, the complete variable domain is KAGVTQTPRYLIKTRGQQVTLSCSPISGHRSVSWYQQTPGQGLQFLFEYFSETQRNKGNFPGRFSGRQFSNSRSEMNVSTLELGDSALYLCASSLIGTNSGYTFGSGTRLTVV.

The V call is TRBV7-2, the J call TRBJ1-1, with 9 bases identical to TRBD1. The V and J ends lost 3 bases and 1 base, in that order; junction bases with no gene match: 0. From germline, CDR1 is SGHTA and CDR2 FQGNSA. The CDR3 consists of 14 residues. CDR3 DNA sequence: TGTGCCAGCAGCTTGGACAGGGGGAACACTGAAGCTTTCTTT. Translation gives CASSLDRGNTEAFF.

The table lists this clone with a few counts. This CDR3 reads CASSLAVSGGAFF. Here the CDR3 DNA reads TGTGCCAGCAGCTTAGCGGTATCGGGGGGAGCTTTCTTT. The chain combines TRBV7-9 with TRBJ1-1; possible D gene TRBD1, 5 bases. Germline loops: CDR1 SEHNR, CDR2 FQNEAQ (reference sequence). The CDR3 is 13 residues long. V was trimmed by 0 bases and J by 10 bases, leaving 12 bases between them.

The V and J genes are TRBV5-6 and TRBJ2-1, with TRBD1 identical over 8 bases. With V trimmed by 0 bases and J by 4 bases, 3 bases remained unmatched. Germline V gene data show CDR1 as SGHDT and CDR2 as YYEEEE. There are 15 residues in the CDR3. This chain's CDR3 is CASSLVGQEYNEQFF. CDR3 in DNA: TGTGCCAGCAGCTTGGTGGGACAGGAGTACAATGAGCAGTTCTTC.

The genes are TRBV7-8 and TRBJ2-7, with 7 bases matching TRBD2. In germline, CDR1 is SGHVS, CDR2 FQNEAQ. V dropped 6 bases and J dropped 1; count of bases not matched to a gene: 9. The CDR3 totals 15 residues. The CDR3 DNA follows: TGTGCCAGCAGAATTGGGGGGGGAGATTCCTACGAGCAGTACTTC. Translating gives CASRIGGGDSYEQYF.

On this clone itself: The same CDR3 also results from other DNA sequences found in this sample. The chain carries TRBV19 and TRBJ1-1, with 7 bases fitting TRBD1. The CDR3 covers 13 residues. Germline V gives CDR1 LNHDA, CDR2 SQIVND (reference sequence). The junction had 0 bases not matched to a gene; V was cut back by 4 bases and J by 1 base. The CDR3 region has the DNA TGTGCCAGTAGTACAGGGGGGAACACTGAAGCTTTCTTT. The encoded protein is CASSTGGNTEAFF.

A few counts support this clone. CDR3 sequence reads: CASRFGTASSGNTIYF. Written as DNA, the CDR3 is TGTGCCAGTCGTTTTGGGACAGCGAGCTCTGGAAACACCATATATTTT. V and J are TRBV19 and TRBJ1-3; 7 bases fit TRBD1. There are 16 residues in the CDR3. Trimming took 8 bases from V and 0 from J; bases not matched to a gene: 10. CDR1 and CDR2 (germline): LNHDA, SQIVND (reference sequence).

The CDR3 loop reads CASSLVGGANSPLHF. Here the CDR3 DNA reads TGTGCCAGCAGCTTAGTAGGAGGGGCCAATTCACCCCTCCACTTT. V is TRBV7-2 and J is TRBJ1-6; TRBD1 is a possible D gene (5 bases). This CDR3 is 15 amino acids long. Deletions cut 1 base from V and 7 bases from J, with 11 bases between. Germline lookup yields CDR1 SGHTA and CDR2 FQGNSA.

The chain couples TRBV2 to TRBJ2-3, with 7 bases aligning to TRBD1. Trimming took 6 bases from V and 3 from J; bases not matched to a gene: 12. The CDR3 loop spans 16 amino acids. Germline V gives CDR1 SNHLY, CDR2 FYNNEI. CDR3 DNA: TGTGCCAGCAGGGGGGATCTGACAGGGATTACAGATACGCAGTATTTT. Encoded protein: CASRGDLTGITDTQYF.

The CDR3 nucleotides read TGTGCCACCATGGGACAGGGGGCTAATGAAAAACTGTTTTTT. Translated, it gives CATMGQGANEKLFF. The chain has TRBV2 and TRBJ1-4, with 11 bases lining up with TRBD1. Germline values: CDR1 SNHLY, CDR2 FYNNEI. The CDR3 is made up of 14 amino acids. The V segment lost 10 bases and the J segment 3 bases; nucleotides outside the gene matches: 4.

V and J are TRBV19 and TRBJ1-5; 10 bases are shared with TRBD1. The CDR3 sequence is 14 residues long. Trimming removed 11 bases from V and 5 bases from J; junction bases left unmatched: 9. Germline CDR1 reads LNHDA; CDR2 reads SQIVND (reference sequence). The CDR3: CASEGGQGYQPQHF. The CDR3 region has the DNA TGTGCCTCCGAGGGGGGACAGGGGTATCAGCCCCAGCATTTT. The variable domain in full, completed from reference TRBV19 and TRBJ1-5, reads DGGITQSPKYLFRKEGQNVTLSCEQNLNHDAMYWYRQDPGQGLRLIYYSQIVNDFQKGDIAEGYSVSREKKESFPLTVTSAQKNPTAFYLCASEGGQGYQPQHFGDGTRLSIL.

The genes are TRBV7-6 and TRBJ2-3; TRBD2 is a possible D gene (5 bases). Germline CDR1 and CDR2: SGHVS and FNYEAQ. V lost 4 bases to trimming and J lost 2 bases, with 13 bases between them. The CDR3 covers 15 residues. CDR3 nucleotide sequence: TGTGCCAGCAGCTCTCGAGGGCCTTCCACAGATACGCAGTATTTT. Translated: CASSSRGPSTDTQYF. Based on the CDR3 plus reference TRBV7-6 and TRBJ2-3, the full variable domain is GAGVSQSPRYKVTKRGQDVALRCDPISGHVSLYWYRQALGQGPEFLTYFNYEAQQDKSGLPNDRFSAERPEGSISTLTIQRTEQRDSAMYRCASSSRGPSTDTQYFGPGTRLTVL.